The present TCR beta chain was sequenced within a study of CD4 T cells in relation to SARS-CoV-2 and coronaviruses. Study-level background: PBMCs were cultured with antigen for roughly 11 days before TCR beta sequencing. Controls used an HIV-1 Nef peptide pool or no peptide. The restricting HLA molecule for shared crossreactive spike epitopes was mapped.

With regard to this clone: Antigen specificity is unknown.

TCRdb keeps only in-frame clones here, not all; method: immunoSEQ multiplex PCR. The sample yields 20,000 to 25,000 clones, 74% seen once. The CDR3 extends over 18 amino acids. Trimming took 0 bases from V and 0 from J; bases not matched to a gene: 3. Per the germline V gene, CDR1 is LGHDT and CDR2 is YNNKEL (reference sequence). Before the COVID-19 pandemic, during about 2010-2018, CD4+ T cells were taken from unexposed donors. CD4+ T cells were isolated from the cells after about 11 days of culture. As cell numbers allowed, unexposed-donor CD4+ T cells faced SARS-CoV-2 S/N and four cold-coronavirus spikes.

The source is a human donor in good health. The sequenced sample was CD4+ T cells from PBMCs, cultured in vitro. This chain links TRBV3-1 (or the pseudogene TRBV3-2) with TRBJ2-1, with 12 bases fitting TRBD2. CDR3 DNA: TGTGCCAGCAGCCAAGACGCGACTAGCGGGAGCTCCTACAATGAGCAGTTCTTC. It codes for CASSQDATSGSSYNEQFF.